This TCR beta chain was sequenced during a study of T cells in women clearing cervical HPV infection. Findings and caveats of the study: TRBV6-7 abundance was lower in cases than controls (roughly 0.11% versus 0.16%).

A note on this clone: Its antigen is not known. The read gets to within 3 residues of the CDR3 end, and the germline J gene fills in the rest.

immunoSEQ multiplex PCR used an average of about 1,200 ng genomic DNA. Sequencing was performed with immunoSEQ multiplex PCR; in TCRdb, only in-frame clones are kept and a portion is missing. This sample's table has approximately 33,000 clones. The CDR3 loop spans 16 amino acids. Germline assignment: CDR1 LNHDA and CDR2 SQIVND (reference sequence). V shed 6 bases, J shed 5 bases, and the junction held 11 bases outside the gene matches. Sequencing was performed on blood buffy coat. The V gene is TRBV19, the J gene TRBJ2-7, with 12 bases aligning to TRBD1. This clonotype was obtained from a woman aged 18 to 69 with a cervical HPV16 infection that either progressed to CIN3+ or cleared (not recorded which). CDR3 loop: CASRRSRDRGPNEQYF. Partial CDR3 DNA: TGTGCCAGTAGGCGTAGCCGGGACAGGGGGCCCAACGAG.